One sample yielded the 10 T cell receptor beta chains listed below, sequenced in a study of blood T cell repertoires in COVID-19. The table came from immunoSEQ multiplex PCR; TCRdb's copy has only in-frame clones and leaves some out. The data hold about 260,000 clones, with over 80% observed a single time. Sequenced sample: peripheral blood. All receptors derive from a man aged 55 to 70 who had recovered from COVID-19.

This clone turned up a few times. The chain combines TRBV10-1 with TRBJ1-3; D ambiguous. CDR1 is WNHNN and CDR2 is SYGVQD in the germline V gene (reference sequence). V was trimmed by 0 bases and J by 1 base, leaving 7 bases between them. The CDR3 runs to 15 residues. CDR3 nucleotides: TGCGCCAGCAGTGAGTCTACAGCATCTGGAAACACCATATATTTT. This codes for CASSESTASGNTIYF.

J is TRBJ1-1 and V is TRBV6-5; D not resolved. CDR3 length equals 14 residues. V lost 5 bases to trimming and J lost 1 base, with 11 bases between them. Germline lookup yields CDR1 MNHEY and CDR2 SVGAGI. The CDR3, as DNA: TGTGCCAGCAGTCTTGACGGGAGGAACACTGAAGCTTTCTTT. Encoded protein: CASSLDGRNTEAFF.

The chain recombines TRBV7-2 with TRBJ1-2; D is unclear. CDR3 length: 14 amino acids. Looked up from germline, CDR1 is SGHTA and CDR2 is FQGNSA. Trimming removed 7 bases at V and 1 base at J, with 13 bases between. The CDR3: CASTLDTSNYGYTF. The DNA for the CDR3 is TGTGCCAGCACCCTCGACACAAGTAACTATGGCTACACCTTC.

The V and J genes are TRBV9 and TRBJ2-1; 9 positions match TRBD2. This CDR3 region has 18 residues. The V gene end was trimmed by 4 bases and the J gene end by 0 bases; junction bases not matched to a gene: 11. The V gene's germline CDR1 is SGDLS and CDR2 YYNGEE. The CDR3 DNA is TGTGCCAGCAGCCCACGGACTAGCGCGGGGAGCTCCTACAATGAGCAGTTCTTC. This codes for CASSPRTSAGSSYNEQFF.

The chain uses TRBV7-9 and TRBJ2-2; D is unclear. Germline CDR1 SEHNR, CDR2 FQNEAQ (reference sequence). Trimming removed 4 bases from V and 6 bases from J, with 9 bases in between. This CDR3 comprises 13 residues. The CDR3 nucleotides are TGTGCCAGCAGCTATGCCACAGCCGGGGAGCTGTTTTTT. It specifies CASSYATAGELFF.

V gene TRBV29-1 combines with J gene TRBJ2-2, with TRBD1 as a possible D gene (5 bases). The germline V and J ends were trimmed by 7 bases and 7 bases, with 22 bases remaining between them. The CDR3 sequence is 15 residues long. The germline V gene has CDR1 SQVTM and CDR2 ANQGSEA. CDR3 sequence: CSGYGQGRVGGELFF. CDR3 nucleotide sequence: TGCAGCGGATATGGGCAGGGTAGGGTTGGCGGGGAGCTGTTTTTT.

The chain carries TRBV21-1 and TRBJ1-5; TRBD1 reflects the table's D call only, with no check against the DNA. TRBV21-1 is an annotated pseudogene. CDR3 size: 17 residues. The chain's CDR3 is CASSASQEGRGNQPQHF. The CDR3 region has the DNA TGTGCCAGCAGCGCCTCACAAGAAGGCAGGGGCAATCAGCCCCAGCATTTT.

This clone was detected only a few times. The V call is TRBV7-8, the J call TRBJ2-3; maybe TRBD2 (5 bases). CDR3 length equals 15 residues. Germline CDR1 is SGHVS and CDR2 is FQNEAQ. With 5 bases removed from V and 2 bases from J, the gap between germline ends came to 14 bases. As DNA, the CDR3 is TGTGCCAGCAGCCCCGGGCGGGTGGTCACAGATACGCAGTATTTT. It is translated as CASSPGRVVTDTQYF. Complete variable domain (other parts from reference TRBV7-8 and TRBJ2-3): GAGVSQSPRYKVAKRGQDVALRCDPISGHVSLFWYQQALGQGPEFLTYFQNEAQLDKSGLPSDRFFAERPEGSVSTLKIQRTQQEDSAVYLCASSPGRVVTDTQYFGPGTRLTVL.

For this clone: This sample also contains other DNA sequences that code for the same CDR3. The chain combines TRBV6-5 with TRBJ1-1; perhaps TRBD1 as D (6 bases). V lost 0 bases and J lost 5, with 10 bases in between. CDR1 and CDR2 from the germline V gene are MNHEY and SVGAGI. The CDR3 spans 14 residues. CDR3 sequence (DNA): TGTGCCAGCAGTTACTCGCGGGGGCATACTGAAGCTTTCTTT. It yields the protein CASSYSRGHTEAFF.

The CDR3 DNA reads as TGTGCCAGCAGTCGTGGTGTCGGCACCGGGGAGCTGTTTTTT. Amino acids: CASSRGVGTGELFF. The J gene is TRBJ2-2, the V gene TRBV27; D gene uncertain. Germline CDR1 MNHEY, CDR2 SMNVEV (reference sequence). V lost 5 bases, J lost 4 bases, and 11 bases lay in between. The CDR3 is 14 residues long.